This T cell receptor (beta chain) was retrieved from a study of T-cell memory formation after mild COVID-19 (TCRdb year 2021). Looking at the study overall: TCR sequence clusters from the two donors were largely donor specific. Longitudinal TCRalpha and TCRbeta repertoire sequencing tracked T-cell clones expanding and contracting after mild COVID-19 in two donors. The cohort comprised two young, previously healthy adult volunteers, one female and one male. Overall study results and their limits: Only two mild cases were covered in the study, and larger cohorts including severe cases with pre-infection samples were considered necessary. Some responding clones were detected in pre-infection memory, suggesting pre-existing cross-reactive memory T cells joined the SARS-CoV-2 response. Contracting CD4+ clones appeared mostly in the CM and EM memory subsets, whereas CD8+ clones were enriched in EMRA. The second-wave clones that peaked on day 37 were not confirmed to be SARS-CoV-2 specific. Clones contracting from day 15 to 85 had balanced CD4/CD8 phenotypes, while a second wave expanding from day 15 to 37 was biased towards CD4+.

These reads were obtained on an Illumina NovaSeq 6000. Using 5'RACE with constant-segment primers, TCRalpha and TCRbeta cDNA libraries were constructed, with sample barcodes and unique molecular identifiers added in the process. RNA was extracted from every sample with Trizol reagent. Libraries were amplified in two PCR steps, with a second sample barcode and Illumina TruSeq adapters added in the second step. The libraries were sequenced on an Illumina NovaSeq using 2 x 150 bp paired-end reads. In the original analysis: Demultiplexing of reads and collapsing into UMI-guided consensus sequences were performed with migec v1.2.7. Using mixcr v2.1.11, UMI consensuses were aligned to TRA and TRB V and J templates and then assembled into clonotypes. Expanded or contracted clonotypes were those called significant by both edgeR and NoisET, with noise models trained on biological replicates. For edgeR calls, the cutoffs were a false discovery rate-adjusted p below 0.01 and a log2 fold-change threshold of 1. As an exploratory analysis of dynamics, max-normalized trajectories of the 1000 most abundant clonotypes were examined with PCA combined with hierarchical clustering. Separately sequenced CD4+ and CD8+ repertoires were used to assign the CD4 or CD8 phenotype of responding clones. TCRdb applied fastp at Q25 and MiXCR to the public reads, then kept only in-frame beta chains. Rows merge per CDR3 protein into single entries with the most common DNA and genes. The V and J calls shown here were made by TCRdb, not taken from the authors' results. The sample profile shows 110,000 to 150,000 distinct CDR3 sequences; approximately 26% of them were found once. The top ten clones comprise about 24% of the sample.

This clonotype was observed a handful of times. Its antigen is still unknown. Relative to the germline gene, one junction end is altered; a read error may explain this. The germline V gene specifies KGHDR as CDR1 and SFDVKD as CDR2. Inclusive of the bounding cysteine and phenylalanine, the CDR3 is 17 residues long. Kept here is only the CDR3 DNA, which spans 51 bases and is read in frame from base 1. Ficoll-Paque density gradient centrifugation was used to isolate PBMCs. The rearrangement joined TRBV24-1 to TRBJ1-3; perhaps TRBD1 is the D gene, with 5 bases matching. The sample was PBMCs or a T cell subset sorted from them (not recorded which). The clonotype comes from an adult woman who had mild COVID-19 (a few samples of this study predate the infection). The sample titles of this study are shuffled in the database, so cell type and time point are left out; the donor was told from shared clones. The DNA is TGTGCCACCAGTGCCCCTCCCCGCAGGGTTCATGGAGACACCATATATTTT. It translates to CATSAPPRRVHGDTIYF.